This T cell receptor beta chain was identified in a study of control samples from healthy donors and cancer patients (dated by TCRdb to 2020 to 2022). A word on this clone: Its antigen is currently not known. Base qualities were left out, and no much larger clone turns up one base away.

Sequences LNHDA (CDR1) and SQIVND (CDR2) are obtained from the germline V gene (reference sequence). The junction shows trimming of 5 bases on V and 0 bases on J, plus 14 bases between the germline ends. The CDR3, cysteine through phenylalanine, is 17 amino acids long. CDR3 DNA is the only sequence kept; it has 51 bases, read in frame from the first base. Library method: the immunoSEQ multiplex PCR assay. TCRdb provides this immuneACCESS table in a form limited to in-frame rearrangements. Some clones are lacking; in checked studies, under half of them reflect an unresolved V gene, and why the rest are absent is not known. In all, the sample holds 190,000 or so clones, and over 80% of those were seen once. The top ten constitute more than 1.1% of the sample.

The chain joins TRBV19 to TRBJ2-6; the D gene identity is not certain. The receptor's source is a man between 18 and 35 years old in good health. The material sequenced was blood. The CDR3 amino acid sequence is: CASSELQRPSGANVLTF. Here is the DNA: TGTGCCAGTAGTGAACTACAGCGCCCCTCTGGGGCCAACGTCCTGACTTTC.